This T cell receptor (beta chain) was recovered during a study of T cells in localized non-small cell lung cancer. V lost 4 bases and J lost 0, with 17 bases in between. The CDR3 length is 17 residues. Germline CDR1 SGDLS, CDR2 YYNGEE. Profiled with immunoSEQ multiplex PCR; TCRdb holds only in-frame clones, not every one. The table includes 70,000 to 95,000 clones, roughly 88% detected once. V usage is TRBV9 and J usage is TRBJ1-5; D is possibly TRBD1 (5 bases). Sample: PBMCs, taken before any cancer treatment. This sequence was found in a woman between 35 and 70 years old with stage II squamous cell lung carcinoma. The CDR3 loop is CASSPGGTAHSNQPQHF. The CDR3 DNA is TGTGCCAGCAGCCCCGGAGGGACGGCCCATAGCAATCAGCCCCAGCATTTT.